The source of this T cell receptor beta chain is a study of blood T cell repertoires in COVID-19. About the research overall: The samples span acute and convalescent COVID-19 from the United States, Italy and Spain. Sample material is recorded as cDNA or gDNA derived from T cells, B-cell-depleted T cells, or PBMCs.

One Seattle source followed patients from active infection through their disease course. Comments on this clone: Mismatch with germline at one junction end may stem from a read error.

Germline CDR1 reads SGHAT; CDR2 reads FQNNGV. This CDR3 is 13 amino acids long. As processed by the authors: The authors estimated nucleated cell counts from reference gene primer amplification. The assay was immunoSEQ multiplex PCR, and TCRdb's table has in-frame clones only and misses some. V and J calls plus clone size are reproduced from that table; the DNA served to infer D and trimming. The table records 250,000 to 350,000 clones, 75% to 90% of them present only once. Sequencing was done on a sample of peripheral blood. J is TRBJ2-3 and V is TRBV11-2; 7 bases agree with TRBD1. The receptor's source is a woman between 65 and 79 years old with COVID-19, enrolled during active disease. CDR3 in amino acids: CASSIDRADTQYF. CDR3 coding DNA: TGTGCCAGCAGCATAGACAGGGCAGATACGCAGTATTTT. Together with reference TRBV11-2 and TRBJ2-3, the CDR3 gives the full variable domain: EAGVAQSPRYKIIEKRQSVAFWCNPISGHATLYWYQQILGQGPKLLIQFQNNGVVDDSQLPKDRFSAERLKGVDSTLKIQPAKLEDSAVYLCASSIDRADTQYFGPGTRLTVL.